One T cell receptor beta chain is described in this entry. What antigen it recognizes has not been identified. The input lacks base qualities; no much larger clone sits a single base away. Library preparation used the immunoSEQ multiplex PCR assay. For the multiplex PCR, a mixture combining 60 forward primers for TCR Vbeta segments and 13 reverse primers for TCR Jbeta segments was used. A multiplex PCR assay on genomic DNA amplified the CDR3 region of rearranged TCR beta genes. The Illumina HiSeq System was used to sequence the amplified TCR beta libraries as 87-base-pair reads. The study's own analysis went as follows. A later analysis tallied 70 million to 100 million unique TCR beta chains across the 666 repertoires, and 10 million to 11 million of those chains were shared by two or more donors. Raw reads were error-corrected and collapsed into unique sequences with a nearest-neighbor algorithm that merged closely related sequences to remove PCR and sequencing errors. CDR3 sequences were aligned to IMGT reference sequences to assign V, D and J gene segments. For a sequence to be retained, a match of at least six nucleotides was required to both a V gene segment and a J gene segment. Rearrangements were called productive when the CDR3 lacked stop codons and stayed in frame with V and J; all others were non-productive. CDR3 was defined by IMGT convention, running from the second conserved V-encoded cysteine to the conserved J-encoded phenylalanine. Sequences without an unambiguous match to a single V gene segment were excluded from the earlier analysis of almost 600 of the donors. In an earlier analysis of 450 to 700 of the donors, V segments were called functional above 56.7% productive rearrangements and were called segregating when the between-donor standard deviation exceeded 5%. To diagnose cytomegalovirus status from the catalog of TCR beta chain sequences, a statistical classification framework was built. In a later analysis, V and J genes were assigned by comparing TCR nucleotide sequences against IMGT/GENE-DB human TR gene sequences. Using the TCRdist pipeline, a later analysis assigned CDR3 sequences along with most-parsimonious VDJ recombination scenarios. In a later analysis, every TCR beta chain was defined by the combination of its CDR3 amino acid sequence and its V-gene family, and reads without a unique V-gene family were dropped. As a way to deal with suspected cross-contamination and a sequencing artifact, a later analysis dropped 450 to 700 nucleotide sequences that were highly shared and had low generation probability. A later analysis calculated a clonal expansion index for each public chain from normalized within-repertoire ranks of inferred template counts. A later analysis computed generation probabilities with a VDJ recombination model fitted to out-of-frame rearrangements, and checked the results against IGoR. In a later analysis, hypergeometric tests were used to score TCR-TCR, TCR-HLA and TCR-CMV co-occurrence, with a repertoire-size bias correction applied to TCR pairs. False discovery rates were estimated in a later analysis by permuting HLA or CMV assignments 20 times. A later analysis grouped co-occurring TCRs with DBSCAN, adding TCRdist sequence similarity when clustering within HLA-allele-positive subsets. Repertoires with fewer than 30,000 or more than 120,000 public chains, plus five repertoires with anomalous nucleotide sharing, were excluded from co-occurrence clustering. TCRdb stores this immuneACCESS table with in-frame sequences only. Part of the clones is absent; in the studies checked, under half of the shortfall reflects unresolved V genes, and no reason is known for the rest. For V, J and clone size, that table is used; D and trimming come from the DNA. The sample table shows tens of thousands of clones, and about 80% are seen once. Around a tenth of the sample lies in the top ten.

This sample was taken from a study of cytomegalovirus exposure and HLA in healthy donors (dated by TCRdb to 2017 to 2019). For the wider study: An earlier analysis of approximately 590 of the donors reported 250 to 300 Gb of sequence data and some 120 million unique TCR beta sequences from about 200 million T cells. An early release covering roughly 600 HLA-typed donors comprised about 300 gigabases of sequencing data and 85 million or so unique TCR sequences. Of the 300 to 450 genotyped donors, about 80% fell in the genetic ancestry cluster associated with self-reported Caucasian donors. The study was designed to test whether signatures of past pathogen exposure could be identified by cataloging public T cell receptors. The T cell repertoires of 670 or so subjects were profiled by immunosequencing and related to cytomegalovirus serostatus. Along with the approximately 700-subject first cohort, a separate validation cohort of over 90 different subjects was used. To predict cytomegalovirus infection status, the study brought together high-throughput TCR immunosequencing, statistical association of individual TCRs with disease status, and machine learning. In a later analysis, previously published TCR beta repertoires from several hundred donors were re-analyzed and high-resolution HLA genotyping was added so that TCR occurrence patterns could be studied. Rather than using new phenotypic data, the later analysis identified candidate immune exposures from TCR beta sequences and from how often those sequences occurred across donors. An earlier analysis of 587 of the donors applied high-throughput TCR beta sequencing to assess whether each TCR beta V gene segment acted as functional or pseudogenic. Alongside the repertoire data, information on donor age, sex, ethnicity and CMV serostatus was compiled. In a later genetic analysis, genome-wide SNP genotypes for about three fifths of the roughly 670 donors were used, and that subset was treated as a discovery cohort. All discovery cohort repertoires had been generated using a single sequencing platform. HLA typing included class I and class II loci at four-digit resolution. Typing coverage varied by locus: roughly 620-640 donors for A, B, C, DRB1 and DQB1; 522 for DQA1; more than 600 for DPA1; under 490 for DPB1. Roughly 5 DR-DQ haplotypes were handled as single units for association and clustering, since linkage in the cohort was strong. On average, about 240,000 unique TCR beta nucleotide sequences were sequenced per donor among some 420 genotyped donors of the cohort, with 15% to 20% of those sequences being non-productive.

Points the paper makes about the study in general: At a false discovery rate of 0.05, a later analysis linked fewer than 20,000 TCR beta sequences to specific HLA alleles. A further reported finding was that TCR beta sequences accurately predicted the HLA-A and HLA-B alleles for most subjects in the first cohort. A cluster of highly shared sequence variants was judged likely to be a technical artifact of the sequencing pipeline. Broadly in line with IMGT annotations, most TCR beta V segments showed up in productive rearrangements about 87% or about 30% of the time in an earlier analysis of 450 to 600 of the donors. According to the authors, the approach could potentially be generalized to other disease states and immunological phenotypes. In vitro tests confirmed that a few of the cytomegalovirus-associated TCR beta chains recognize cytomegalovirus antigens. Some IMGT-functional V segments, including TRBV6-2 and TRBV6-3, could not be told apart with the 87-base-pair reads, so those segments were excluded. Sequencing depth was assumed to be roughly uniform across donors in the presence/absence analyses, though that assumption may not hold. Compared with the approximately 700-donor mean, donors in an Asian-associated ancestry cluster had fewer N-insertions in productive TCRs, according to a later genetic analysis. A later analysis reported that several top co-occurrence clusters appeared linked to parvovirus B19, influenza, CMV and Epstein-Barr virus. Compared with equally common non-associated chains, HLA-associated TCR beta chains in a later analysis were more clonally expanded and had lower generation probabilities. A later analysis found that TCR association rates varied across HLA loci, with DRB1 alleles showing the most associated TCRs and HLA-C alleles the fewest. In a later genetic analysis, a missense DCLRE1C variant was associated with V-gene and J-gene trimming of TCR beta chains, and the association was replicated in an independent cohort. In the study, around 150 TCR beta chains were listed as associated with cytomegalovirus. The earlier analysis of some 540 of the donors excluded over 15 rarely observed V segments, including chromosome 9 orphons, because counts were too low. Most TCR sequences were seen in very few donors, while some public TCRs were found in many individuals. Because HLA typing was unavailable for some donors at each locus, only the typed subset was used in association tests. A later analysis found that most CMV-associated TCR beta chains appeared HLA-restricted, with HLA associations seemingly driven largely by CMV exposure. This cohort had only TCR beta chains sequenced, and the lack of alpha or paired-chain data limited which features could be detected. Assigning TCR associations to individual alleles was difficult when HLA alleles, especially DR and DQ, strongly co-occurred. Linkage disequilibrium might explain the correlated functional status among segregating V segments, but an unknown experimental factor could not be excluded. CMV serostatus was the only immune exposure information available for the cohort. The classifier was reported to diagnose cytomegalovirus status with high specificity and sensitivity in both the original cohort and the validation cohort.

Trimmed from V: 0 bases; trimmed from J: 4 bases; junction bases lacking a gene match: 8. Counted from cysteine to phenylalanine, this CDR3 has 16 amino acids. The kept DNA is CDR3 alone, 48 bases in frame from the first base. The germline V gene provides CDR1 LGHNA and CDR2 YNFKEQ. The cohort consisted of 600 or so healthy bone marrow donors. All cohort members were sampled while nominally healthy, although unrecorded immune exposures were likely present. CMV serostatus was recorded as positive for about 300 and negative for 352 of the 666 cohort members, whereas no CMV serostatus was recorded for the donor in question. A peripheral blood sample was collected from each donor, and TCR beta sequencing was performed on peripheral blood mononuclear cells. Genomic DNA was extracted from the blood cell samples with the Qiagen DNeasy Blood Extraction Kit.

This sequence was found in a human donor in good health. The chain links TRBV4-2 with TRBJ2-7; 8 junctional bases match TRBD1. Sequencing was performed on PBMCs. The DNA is TGTGCCAGCAGCCAAGAATCGAGACAGGGGCTGTACGAGCAGTACTTC. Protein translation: CASSQESRQGLYEQYF.